This T cell receptor (beta chain) was captured by sequencing in a study of T cells in tuberculosis. Clones were sequenced by immunoSEQ multiplex PCR, and TCRdb holds only the in-frame ones, with some missing. This sample has about 59,000 clones, with 81% found just once. Germline V gene lookup returns CDR1 SGHAT and CDR2 FQNNGV. V gave up 5 bases and J gave up 4 bases, with 14 bases separating them. The CDR3 length is 14 residues. Thawed, overnight-rested PBMC were stained with GMM-loaded CD1B tetramer, viability dye and anti-CD3, then sorted. C32 glucose monomycolate from Rhodococcus equi was loaded onto the CD1B tetramers.

The chain combines TRBV11-2 with TRBJ1-1, with D tentatively TRBD1 (5 bases). Sequencing input: CD1b-GMM tetramer-negative cells sorted from PBMCs. The sequence derives from an adult woman with latent tuberculosis. The CDR3 DNA reads as TGTGCCAGCAGCCGGACCAGGGTGGGCACTGAAGCTTTCTTT. Protein product: CASSRTRVGTEAFF.